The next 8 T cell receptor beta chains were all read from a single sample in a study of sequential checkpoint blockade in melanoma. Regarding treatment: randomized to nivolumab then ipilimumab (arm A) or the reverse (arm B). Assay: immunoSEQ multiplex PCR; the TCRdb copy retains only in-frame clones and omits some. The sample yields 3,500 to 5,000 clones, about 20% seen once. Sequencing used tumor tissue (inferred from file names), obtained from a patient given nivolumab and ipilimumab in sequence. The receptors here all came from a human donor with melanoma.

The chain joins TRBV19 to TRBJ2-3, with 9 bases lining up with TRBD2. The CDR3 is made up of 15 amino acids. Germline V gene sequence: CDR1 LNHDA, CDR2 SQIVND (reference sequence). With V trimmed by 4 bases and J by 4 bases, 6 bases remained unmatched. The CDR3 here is CASSTSAGGPDTQYF. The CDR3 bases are TGTGCCAGTAGTACGTCGGCGGGGGGGCCAGATACGCAGTATTTT.

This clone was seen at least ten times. Here the CDR3 DNA reads TGTGCCAGCAGCTTCGTCCCGACGGCTGAAGCTTTCTTT. This codes for CASSFVPTAEAFF. The V and J genes are TRBV7-2 and TRBJ1-1; D remains unclear. The CDR3 is 13 amino acids. Germline V gene data show CDR1 as SGHTA and CDR2 as FQGNSA. Trimming stripped 3 bases from V and 6 bases from J, with 11 bases between.

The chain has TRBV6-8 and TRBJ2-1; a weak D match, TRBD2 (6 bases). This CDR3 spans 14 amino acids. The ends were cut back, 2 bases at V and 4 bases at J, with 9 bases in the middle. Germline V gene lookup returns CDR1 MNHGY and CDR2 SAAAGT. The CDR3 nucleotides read TGTGCCAGCAGTTACCGAAGCGGGTACAATGAGCAGTTCTTC. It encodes CASSYRSGYNEQFF.

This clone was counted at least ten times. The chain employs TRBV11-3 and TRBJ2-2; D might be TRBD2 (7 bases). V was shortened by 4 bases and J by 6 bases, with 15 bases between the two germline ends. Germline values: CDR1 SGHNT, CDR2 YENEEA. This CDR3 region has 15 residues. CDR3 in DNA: TGTGCCAGCAGCTCCTCGGCGGGGGCTTCCGGGGAGCTGTTTTTT. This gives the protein CASSSSAGASGELFF.

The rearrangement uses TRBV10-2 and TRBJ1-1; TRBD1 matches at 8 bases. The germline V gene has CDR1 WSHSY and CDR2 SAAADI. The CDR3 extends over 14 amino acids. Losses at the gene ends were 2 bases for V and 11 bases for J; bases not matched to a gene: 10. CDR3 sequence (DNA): TGCGCCAGCAGTGAGGACAGGGGAAGGGCTGGTGCTTTCTTT. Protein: CASSEDRGRAGAFF.

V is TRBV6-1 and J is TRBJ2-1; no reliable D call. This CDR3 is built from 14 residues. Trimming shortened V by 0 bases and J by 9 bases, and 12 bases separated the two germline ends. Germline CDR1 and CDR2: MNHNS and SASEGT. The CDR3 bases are TGTGCCAGCAGTGAAGCCCAGTATCCGGCTGAGCAGTTCTTC. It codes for CASSEAQYPAEQFF.

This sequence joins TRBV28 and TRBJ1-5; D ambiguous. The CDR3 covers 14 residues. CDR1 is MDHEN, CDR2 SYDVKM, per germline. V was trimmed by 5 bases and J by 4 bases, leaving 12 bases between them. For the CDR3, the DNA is TGTGCCAGCAGTGAGGGCCTAGGGAATCAGCCCCAGCATTTT. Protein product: CASSEGLGNQPQHF.

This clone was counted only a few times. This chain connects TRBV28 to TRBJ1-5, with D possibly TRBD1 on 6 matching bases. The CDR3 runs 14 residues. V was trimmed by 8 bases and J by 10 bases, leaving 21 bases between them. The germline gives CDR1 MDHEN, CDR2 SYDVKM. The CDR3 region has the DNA TGTGCCAGCGGCCCAGGGGACTCCGTACAACCCCAGCATTTT. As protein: CASGPGDSVQPQHF.